This TCR beta chain was identified during a study of blood T cells in healthy people across ages. This clonotype was seen more than once but under ten times. Its matching antigen is unknown. PBMCs, at least 7 million per sample, were isolated. Per sample, at least 6 micrograms of total RNA were extracted. CDR3 length equals 16 residues. Trimming took 5 bases from V and 0 from J, leaving 13 bases between them. CDR1 and CDR2 from the germline V gene are SEHNR and FQNEAQ (reference sequence). Findings and caveats of the study: Both naive CD4+ cell counts and diversity were greater in long-lived donors than in aged donors. The study lacked donor CMV status, which possibly confounded expanded clonotype changes.

With a J-beta primer mix and a sample-barcoded 5' primer, a second PCR ran about 6 to 11 cycles. TCRdb passed the 5' RACE reads through MiXCR, listing each CDR3 protein once. The sample lists hundreds of thousands of distinct CDR3 sequences; 49% were seen once. The source is a woman aged 55-70 years in good health. Specimen: blood. The rearrangement joins TRBV7-9 to TRBJ1-4; no clear D. The CDR3 region is CASSPRGSATNEKLFF. The CDR3 DNA reads TGTGCCAGCAGCCCCCGAGGGAGCGCAACTAATGAAAAACTGTTTTTT.